This TCR beta chain originates from a study of technical replicates of blood from a handful of donors. Libraries were prepared by immunoSEQ multiplex PCR; TCRdb keeps only in-frame clonotypes and omits some of them. The sample records 85,000 to 90,000 clones, 92% being singletons. Trimming left V 5 bases short and J 2 bases short, with 8 bases between. The CDR3 totals 13 residues. CDR1 and CDR2 (germline): LNHDA, SQIVND (reference sequence). The receptor was derived from a human donor in good health. The sample was T cells isolated from PBMCs. The chain links TRBV19 to TRBJ2-3; a possible D gene is TRBD1 (6 bases). CDR3 DNA: TGTGCCAGTAGTCGGACAGCCACAGATACGCAGTATTTT. Residues: CASSRTATDTQYF.